The T cell receptor (beta chain) under discussion was sequenced for a study of blood T cell repertoires in COVID-19. Sequencing used immunoSEQ multiplex PCR; TCRdb keeps in-frame clones, though not all of them. The sample gives 20,000 to 25,000 clones, about three quarters of which show up once; around 13% is in the top ten. This CDR3 is built from 16 residues. V lost 4 bases and J lost 6; bases outside the gene matches: 12. Per germline, CDR1 LGHDT and CDR2 YNNKEL (reference sequence). The origin of this receptor is a man between 60 and 70 years old with active COVID-19. The chain couples TRBV3-1 (or the pseudogene TRBV3-2) to TRBJ2-7; 10 nucleotides align to TRBD2. Material for sequencing was peripheral blood. The CDR3 region has the DNA TGTGCCAGCAGCCTAGCGGGAGGACCCGGCTCTGCCGAGCAGTACTTC. Protein sequence: CASSLAGGPGSAEQYF.